The 24 T cell receptor beta chains given below trace back to one sample, sequenced in a study of blood T cell repertoires in COVID-19. The assay was immunoSEQ multiplex PCR, and TCRdb's table has in-frame clones only and misses some. There are 200,000 to 300,000 clones in the sample; 86% occur only once, and 6.2% lies in the top ten. Sample: peripheral blood. The receptors shown here come from a man aged 60 to 69 with acute or convalescent COVID-19.

V gene TRBV28 combines with J gene TRBJ1-5; D unclear. The germline V gene has CDR1 MDHEN and CDR2 SYDVKM. This CDR3 spans 17 amino acids. V was clipped by 0 bases and J by 5 bases, with 17 bases between them. The CDR3 loop reads CASSLWGPQLSDQPQHF. CDR3 in DNA: TGTGCCAGCAGTTTATGGGGCCCGCAATTATCGGATCAGCCCCAGCATTTT.

This chain joins TRBV4-3 and TRBJ2-2; 8 bases align to TRBD2. CDR3 length: 15 residues. V lost 0 bases to trimming and J lost 7 bases; unmatched junction nucleotides: 4. Per the germline V gene, CDR1 is LGHNA and CDR2 is YSLEER. In DNA form, the CDR3 reads TGCGCCAGCAGCCAAGAACTAGCGGTACGCGGGGAGCTGTTTTTT. It encodes CASSQELAVRGELFF.

The J gene is TRBJ2-3, the V gene TRBV4-2; 11 nucleotides align to TRBD2. CDR1 and CDR2 from the germline V gene are LGHNA and YNFKEQ. Germline trimming cut 0 bases from V and 1 base from J; bases unmatched to any gene: 3. The CDR3 extends over 17 amino acids. In nucleotides, the CDR3 is TGTGCCAGCAGCCAAGATAGCGGGAGGGGGGGCACAGATACGCAGTATTTT. Translated, it gives CASSQDSGRGGTDTQYF.

V usage is TRBV6-2 or TRBV6-3 and J usage is TRBJ2-6; maybe TRBD2 (5 bases). Germline CDR1 MNHEY, CDR2 SVGEGT. The ends were cut back, 0 bases at V and 2 bases at J, with 8 bases in the middle. The CDR3 extends over 16 amino acids. The CDR3 coding sequence is TGTGCCAGCAGTTACTCGGGGAGCACTGGGGCCAACGTCCTGACTTTC. Residues: CASSYSGSTGANVLTF.

On this clone itself: The sample has other DNA sequences that encode this CDR3 too. This rearrangement joins TRBV13 to TRBJ1-5; D is ambiguous. Germline loops: CDR1 PRHDT, CDR2 FYEKMQ (reference sequence). This CDR3 is built from 12 residues. Trimming took 6 bases from V and 9 from J, leaving 12 bases between them. The CDR3 DNA reads TGTGCCAGCAGTCCTCGGGGTAGGCCCCAGCATTTT. Translation: CASSPRGRPQHF.

J is TRBJ2-7 and V is TRBV5-5; TRBD1 is a possible D gene (5 bases). Trimming removed 2 bases from V and 4 bases from J, with 13 bases in between. Germline CDR1 is SGHKS and CDR2 is YYEKEE (reference sequence). This CDR3 has 14 residues. The CDR3 loop is CASSLQAGEYEQYF. For the CDR3, the DNA is TGTGCCAGCAGCTTACAGGCAGGAGAGTACGAGCAGTACTTC.

The gene calls are TRBV6-5 and TRBJ1-2, with D unresolved. The V and J ends lost 6 bases and 8 bases respectively, with 16 bases between them. The length of the CDR3 is 13 residues. Germline V lookup: CDR1 MNHEY, CDR2 SVGAGI. The CDR3 loop reads CASSPPGSEGYTF. The CDR3 DNA sequence: TGTGCCAGCAGCCCCCCCGGGTCAGAGGGCTACACCTTC.

V gene TRBV7-2 combines with J gene TRBJ2-3, with D tentatively TRBD2 (5 bases). The CDR3 runs to 16 residues. V shed 2 bases and J shed 2 bases, with 14 bases lying between them. Germline CDR1 reads SGHTA; CDR2 reads FQGNSA. The DNA for the CDR3 is TGTGCCAGCAGCTTATTCCTGGGGAGAGACACAGATACGCAGTATTTT. Residues: CASSLFLGRDTDTQYF.

CDR3 sequence: CASMRPGTSGYNEQFF. In DNA form, the CDR3 reads TGTGCCAGCATGAGACCAGGGACTAGCGGATACAATGAGCAGTTCTTC. The chain joins TRBV28 to TRBJ2-1, with 11 positions matching TRBD2. There are 16 residues in the CDR3. J lost 4 bases, V lost 7 bases, and 9 bases had no gene match. Germline CDR1 reads MDHEN; CDR2 reads SYDVKM.

The chain is built from TRBV27 and TRBJ2-7; TRBD2 is a possible D gene (6 bases). Trimming pared 6 bases from V and 3 bases from J, leaving 18 bases between. The V gene's germline CDR1 is MNHEY and CDR2 SMNVEV (reference sequence). This CDR3 contains 15 residues. CDR3 protein: CASSPGVPIRYEQYF. CDR3 nucleotides: TGTGCCAGCAGCCCGGGGGTACCCATTCGCTACGAGCAGTACTTC.

V usage is TRBV19 and J usage is TRBJ2-7; 7 bases are shared with TRBD1. V lost 3 bases to trimming and J lost 0 bases; unmatched junction nucleotides: 8. The V gene's germline CDR1 is LNHDA and CDR2 SQIVND (reference sequence). CDR3 length: 16 residues. DNA of the CDR3: TGTGCCAGTAGTATTGGTAAAGGGGGCGGCTCCTACGAGCAGTACTTC. Encoded protein: CASSIGKGGGSYEQYF.

This rearrangement joins TRBV28 to TRBJ2-7; D might be TRBD1 (6 bases). There are 16 residues in the CDR3. Trimming took 1 base from V and 4 from J, leaving 17 bases between them. Germline V gene lookup returns CDR1 MDHEN and CDR2 SYDVKM. The CDR3 sequence is CASSLSAGVRSYEQYF. CDR3 bases: TGTGCCAGCAGTTTATCGGCAGGGGTTCGAAGTTACGAGCAGTACTTC.

This sequence joins TRBV5-1 and TRBJ2-2; weak D call: TRBD1 (5 bases). The V end lost 0 bases, the J end lost 5 bases, and 11 bases lay between the germline ends. CDR1 is SGHRS, CDR2 YFSETQ, per germline. The CDR3 totals 15 residues. The CDR3 DNA follows: TGCGCCAGCAGCTTGGAAGGGGCGAGGACCGGGGAGCTGTTTTTT. Protein: CASSLEGARTGELFF.

The gene calls are TRBV14 and TRBJ1-2; 8 nucleotides line up with TRBD1. Germline V CDR1 and CDR2: SGHDN, FVKESK. Trimming at V came to 5 bases and at J to 6 bases, leaving 8 bases not matched to a gene. CDR3 size: 14 residues. The chain's CDR3 is CASSGDRSFHGYTF. CDR3 bases: TGTGCCAGCAGCGGGGACAGGTCCTTCCATGGCTACACCTTC.

The chain uses TRBV7-3 and TRBJ2-1; maybe TRBD1 (6 bases). Germline CDR1 SGHTA, CDR2 FQGTGA. The V end was cut by 2 bases, the J end by 7 bases, with 12 bases between. CDR3 length equals 14 residues. CDR3 protein: CASSLSQGGNEQFF. Here the CDR3 DNA reads TGTGCCAGCAGCTTATCACAGGGTGGGAATGAGCAGTTCTTC.

The CDR3 protein is CASSFSVAQTYNEQFF. The CDR3 DNA is TGTGCCAGCAGCTTTAGTGTTGCGCAAACCTACAATGAGCAGTTCTTC. The chain uses TRBV7-8 and TRBJ2-1, with D uncertain. V shed 3 bases and J shed 2 bases, with 14 bases lying between them. Germline CDR1 is SGHVS and CDR2 is FQNEAQ. The length of the CDR3 is 16 residues.

This chain links TRBV27 with TRBJ2-5; D is undetermined. The CDR3 sequence is 12 residues long. CDR1 and CDR2 (germline): MNHEY, SMNVEV (reference sequence). V shed 4 bases and J shed 0 bases, with 3 bases lying between them. DNA of the CDR3: TGTGCCAGCAGTTCTAACCAAGAGACCCAGTACTTC. Its translation: CASSSNQETQYF.

This clone turned up a few times. The gene calls are TRBV3-1 (or the pseudogene TRBV3-2) and TRBJ1-3; perhaps TRBD1 as D (6 bases). Germline assignment: CDR1 LGHDT and CDR2 YNNKEL (reference sequence). This CDR3 comprises 14 residues. The V end was cut by 4 bases, the J end by 4 bases, with 11 bases between. DNA for the CDR3: TGTGCCAGCAGCCTGGGACAATCCGGAAACACCATATATTTT. It translates to CASSLGQSGNTIYF.

J is TRBJ1-2 and V is TRBV28, with D perhaps matching TRBD1 (5 bases). The V gene's germline CDR1 is MDHEN and CDR2 SYDVKM. CDR3 size: 15 residues. Trimming took 7 bases from V and 0 from J, leaving 15 bases between them. The CDR3 sequence: CASIRQGSANYGYTF. In nucleotides, the CDR3 is TGTGCCAGCATCCGGCAGGGTTCAGCTAACTATGGCTACACCTTC.

The V and J genes are TRBV19 and TRBJ2-2; no firm D call. Germline CDR1 and CDR2: LNHDA and SQIVND (reference sequence). V lost 1 base, J lost 7 bases, and 7 bases lay in between. The CDR3 is made up of 13 amino acids. The CDR3 reads CASSIAGDGELFF. The CDR3 DNA reads as TGTGCCAGTAGTATAGCGGGTGACGGGGAGCTGTTTTTT.

This clone was recorded a few times. The chain uses TRBV10-3 and TRBJ1-3, with D possibly being TRBD1 (5 bases). This CDR3 spans 13 amino acids. V was clipped by 10 bases and J by 5 bases, with 15 bases between them. CDR1 is ENHRY and CDR2 is SYGVKD in the germline V gene. The CDR3 bases are TGTGCCACCACAGGCCTGGGCAGAAACACCATATATTTT. This translates into CATTGLGRNTIYF.

The gene calls are TRBV7-8 and TRBJ2-5, with D hard to call. Germline loops: CDR1 SGHVS, CDR2 FQNEAQ. The V end lost 4 bases, the J end lost 4 bases, and 7 bases lay between the germline ends. The CDR3 is made up of 12 amino acids. CDR3 amino acids: CASSSSVETQYF. CDR3 in DNA: TGTGCCAGCAGCTCGAGTGTAGAGACCCAGTACTTC.

The J gene is TRBJ1-5, the V gene TRBV2; 12 bases map to TRBD1. The CDR3 runs to 16 residues. Looked up from germline, CDR1 is SNHLY and CDR2 is FYNNEI. V lost 5 bases to trimming and J lost 6 bases; unmatched junction nucleotides: 8. In DNA form, the CDR3 reads TGTGCCAGCAGTTATGGGACAGGGGGCGAGGGTCAGCCCCAGCATTTT. Its translation is CASSYGTGGEGQPQHF.

The chain joins TRBV19 to TRBJ1-4; TRBD1 aligns across 10 bases. J was trimmed by 8 bases and V by 5 bases; bases with no gene match: 8. CDR1 LNHDA and CDR2 SQIVND come from the germline V gene (reference sequence). The CDR3 has 15 residues. The CDR3 sequence is CASSVPGQGQEKLFF. The CDR3 bases are TGTGCCAGTAGTGTCCCGGGACAGGGGCAAGAAAAACTGTTTTTT.